This T cell receptor (beta chain) was sequenced during a study of regulatory T cells in long-lasting Graves disease. Study-wide points: Persistent cases favored TRBV28, TRBJ1-2 and TRBJ2-5.

Construction of the TCR beta libraries employed iRepertoire HTBI primers in conjunction with Arm-PCR of CDR3 regions. MiXCR, applied by TCRdb to the multiplex PCR reads, yields one record per CDR3 protein. The table includes approximately 400,000 distinct CDR3 sequences, roughly 15% detected once. Time point in this sample: newly diagnosed GD, antithyroid drugs for less than 3 months. From PBMCs, RNA was extracted and then used to make the TCR library. Germline CDR1 reads DFQATT; CDR2 reads SNEGSKA (reference sequence). This CDR3 is 13 amino acids long. Deletions cut 6 bases from V and 4 bases from J, with 16 bases between. In its sample, this clonotype was seen many times. The antigen remains unidentified. These data were also reused for a study on T cells in Graves' hyperthyroidism and ophthalmopathy. That paper notes: Most thyroid clonotypes that were expanded above 0.001 also turned up in blood.

This chain uses TRBV20-1 with TRBJ2-7, with D possibly called TRBD1 or TRBD2 (6 bases each). The material sequenced was peripheral blood mononuclear cells (PBMCs), taken at new diagnosis, from a patient treated with antithyroid drugs. This TCR was sampled from a middle-aged woman with Graves disease. The CDR3 sequence is CSARTVAGYEQYF. The CDR3 DNA reads as TGCAGTGCACGGACAGTGGCGGGGTACGAGCAGTACTTC.